A selection of T cell receptor beta chains follows, all from one sample in a study of T-cell reconstitution after alpha-beta-depleted transplantation in children. TCRdb called the PCR reads again in MiXCR, with one record for every CDR3 protein. The sample gives nearly 20,000 distinct CDR3 sequences, roughly 13% of which show up once; 35% is in the top ten. Sample: PBMCs, mostly from graft donor cells, taken 60 days after TCRalphabeta/CD19-depleted stem cell transplant. These receptors all stem from a female patient aged 2-9 years who had a stem cell transplant for congenital amegakaryocytic thrombocytopenia, so the T cells may come from the graft donor. Both conserved end residues are part of each CDR3. A D gene is named only where the DNA matches it firmly. Clone size is given for some rows only: seen once, a few or many times, or a class if the clone is expanded.

V gene: TRBV7-8; clone size: many; D gene: TRBD2; J gene: TRBJ2-3; CDR3 DNA: TGTGCCAGCAGCTGGGGGGGTACGCAGTATTTT; CDR3 protein: CASSWGGTQYF
V gene: TRBV5-1; clone size: many; D gene: TRBD2; J gene: TRBJ2-7; CDR3 DNA: TGCGCCAGCAGCTCGAACCCGACTAGCCGCTACGAGCAGTACTTC; CDR3 protein: CASSSNPTSRYEQYF
V gene: TRBV5-1; clone size: many; D gene: .; J gene: TRBJ2-1; CDR3 DNA: TGCGCCAGCAGCTTGGACCTAGCGTGGAATGAGCAGTTCTTC; CDR3 protein: CASSLDLAWNEQFF
V gene: TRBV20-1; clone size: many; D gene: .; J gene: TRBJ1-1; CDR3 DNA: TGCAGTGCTAGGGCAGGGACGAACACTGAAGCTTTCTTT; CDR3 protein: CSARAGTNTEAFF
V gene: TRBV7-3; clone size: once; D gene: .; J gene: TRBJ2-2; CDR3 DNA: TGTGCCAGCAGCTTAAAGGGGGGAGACACCGGGGAGCTGTTTTTT; CDR3 protein: CASSLKGGDTGELFF
V gene: TRBV20-1; clone size: .; D gene: .; J gene: TRBJ1-5; CDR3 DNA: TGCAGTGCCCTAGAGGTGGTCAGGGCCAATCAGCCCCAGCATTTT; CDR3 protein: CSALEVVRANQPQHF
V gene: TRBV28; clone size: many; D gene: .; J gene: TRBJ2-7; CDR3 DNA: TGTGCCAGCGAATCACAACGGGAGTCAAGCGAGCAGTACTTC; CDR3 protein: CASESQRESSEQYF
V gene: TRBV4-1; clone size: many; D gene: .; J gene: TRBJ1-6; CDR3 DNA: TGCGCCAGCAGCCAAGATTTGACAGCGAATTCACCCCTCCACTTT; CDR3 protein: CASSQDLTANSPLHF
V gene: TRBV7-6; clone size: few; D gene: .; J gene: TRBJ2-1; CDR3 DNA: TGTGCCAGCAGCTTAGACATCTCAGAGCAGTTCTTC; CDR3 protein: CASSLDISEQFF
V gene: TRBV9; clone size: many; D gene: TRBD1; J gene: TRBJ2-5; CDR3 DNA: TGTGCCAGCAGCGACCTCACAGGGGGCTGGCAAGAGACCCAGTACTTC; CDR3 protein: CASSDLTGGWQETQYF